The clone carrying this TCR beta chain came up many times. As yet, its antigen is unknown. This entry belongs to a study of regulatory T cells in long-lasting Graves disease. Overall study: Antithyroid drugs had been taken under 3 months by newly diagnosed Graves' patients.

Relying on iRepertoire HTBI primers and Arm-PCR of CDR3 regions, the team built TCR beta libraries. A single record per CDR3 protein comes from TCRdb applying MiXCR to the multiplex PCR reads. Among around 250,000 distinct CDR3 sequences listed, approximately 20% were seen once. There are 16 residues in the CDR3. Germline CDR1 is LNHDA and CDR2 is SQIVND (reference sequence). V shed 3 bases, J shed 4 bases, and the junction held 8 bases outside the gene matches. Time point given: newly diagnosed GD, antithyroid drugs for less than 3 months. From RNA extracted from PBMCs, the TCR library was made. Graves' disease diagnosis relied on American Thyroid Association guidelines. From each patient, around 9 milliliters of peripheral blood was drawn and collected into an EDTA anticoagulant tube. Study results and limitations: Persistent disease exhibited a predilection for TRBV28, TRBJ1-2 and TRBJ2-5.

This sample was also put to use in a study of T cells in Graves' hyperthyroidism and ophthalmopathy.

Sample: peripheral blood mononuclear cells (PBMCs), taken at new diagnosis, from a patient treated with antithyroid drugs. The chain couples TRBV19 to TRBJ2-1; 8 nucleotides match TRBD2. The clonotype originates from a woman in her twenties or thirties with Graves disease. The CDR3 nucleotides are TGTGCCAGTAGTATTGAGGTCGGGGGGGGTTACAATGAGCAGTTCTTC. Translating gives CASSIEVGGGYNEQFF.